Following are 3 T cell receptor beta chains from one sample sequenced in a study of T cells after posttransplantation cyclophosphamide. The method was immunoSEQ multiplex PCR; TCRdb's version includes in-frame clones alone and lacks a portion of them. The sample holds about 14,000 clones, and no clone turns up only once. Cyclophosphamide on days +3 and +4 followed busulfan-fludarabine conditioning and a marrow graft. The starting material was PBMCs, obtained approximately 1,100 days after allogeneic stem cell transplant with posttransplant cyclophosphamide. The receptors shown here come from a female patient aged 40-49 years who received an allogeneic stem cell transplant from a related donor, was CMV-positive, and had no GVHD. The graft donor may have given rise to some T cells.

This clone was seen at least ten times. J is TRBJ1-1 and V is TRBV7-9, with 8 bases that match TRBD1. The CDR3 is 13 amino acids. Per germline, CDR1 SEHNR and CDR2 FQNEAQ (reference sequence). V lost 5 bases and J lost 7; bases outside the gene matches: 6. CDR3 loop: CASSARQGNEAFF. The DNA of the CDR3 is TGTGCCAGCAGCGCGAGACAGGGGAATGAAGCTTTCTTT.

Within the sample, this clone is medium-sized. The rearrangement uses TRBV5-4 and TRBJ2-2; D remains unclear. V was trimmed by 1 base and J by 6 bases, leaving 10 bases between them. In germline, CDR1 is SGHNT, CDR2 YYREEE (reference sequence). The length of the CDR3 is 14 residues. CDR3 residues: CASSLFGSSGELFF. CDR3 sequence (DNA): TGTGCCAGCAGCTTGTTCGGGTCGTCCGGGGAGCTGTTTTTT.

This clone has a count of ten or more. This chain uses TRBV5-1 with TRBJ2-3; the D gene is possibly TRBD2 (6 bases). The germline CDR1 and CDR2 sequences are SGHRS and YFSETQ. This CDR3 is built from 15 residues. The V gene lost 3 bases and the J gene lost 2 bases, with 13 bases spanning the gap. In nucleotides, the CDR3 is TGCGCCAGCAGCTCGGCGGGGCCTAACACAGATACGCAGTATTTT. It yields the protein CASSSAGPNTDTQYF.